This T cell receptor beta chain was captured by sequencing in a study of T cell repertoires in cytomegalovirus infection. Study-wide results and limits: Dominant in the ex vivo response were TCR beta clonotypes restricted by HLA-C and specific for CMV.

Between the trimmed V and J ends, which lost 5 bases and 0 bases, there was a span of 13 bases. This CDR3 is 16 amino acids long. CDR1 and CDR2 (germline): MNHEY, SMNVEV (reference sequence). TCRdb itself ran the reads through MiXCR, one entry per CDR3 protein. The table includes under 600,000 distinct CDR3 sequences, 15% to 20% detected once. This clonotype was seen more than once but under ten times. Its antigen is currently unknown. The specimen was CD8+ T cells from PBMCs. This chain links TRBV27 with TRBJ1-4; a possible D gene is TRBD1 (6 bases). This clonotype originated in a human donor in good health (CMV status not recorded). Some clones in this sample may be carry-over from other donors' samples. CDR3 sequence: CASSRIPGATNEKLFF. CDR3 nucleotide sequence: TGTGCCAGCAGTAGAATTCCAGGGGCAACTAATGAAAAACTGTTTTTT.